Listed here are 14 T cell receptor beta chains from one sample, sequenced in a study of cytomegalovirus exposure and HLA in healthy donors. The PCR employed 60 Vbeta primers together with 13 Jbeta primers. TCRdb's copy holds only in-frame clones and misses some; the assay was immunoSEQ multiplex PCR. The sample's table shows about 130,000 clones. The sequenced material came from PBMCs. Receptors were obtained from a woman in her thirties or forties in good health and CMV-seropositive.

The rearrangement joins TRBV4-3 to TRBJ2-7; D gene ambiguous. Trimming removed 0 bases from V and 2 bases from J, with 11 bases in between. The CDR3 loop spans 15 amino acids. Per germline, CDR1 LGHNA and CDR2 YSLEER. CDR3 amino acids: CASSQDGTSAYEQYF. CDR3 in DNA: TGCGCCAGCAGCCAAGATGGCACAAGCGCCTACGAGCAGTACTTC.

The rearrangement uses TRBV19 and TRBJ1-1; 7 positions agree with TRBD1. Germline CDR1 reads LNHDA; CDR2 reads SQIVND (reference sequence). This CDR3 region has 14 residues. With V trimmed by 3 bases and J by 2 bases, 3 bases remained unmatched. The CDR3 reads CASSIRTGNTEAFF. The CDR3 DNA reads TGTGCCAGTAGTATCCGGACAGGAAACACTGAAGCTTTCTTT.

V and J are TRBV5-4 and TRBJ2-1; maybe TRBD2 (5 bases). CDR1 and CDR2 (germline): SGHNT, YYREEE (reference sequence). CDR3 length: 12 amino acids. Trimming removed 4 bases at V and 8 bases at J, with 10 bases between. CDR3 in amino acids: CASSLLGYEQFF. CDR3 nucleotide sequence: TGTGCCAGCAGCCTACTAGGGTATGAGCAGTTCTTC.

CDR3 protein: CASSQGRGKLFF. The CDR3 DNA is TGTGCCAGCAGTCAGGGGAGAGGAAAACTGTTTTTT. The chain recombines TRBV6-1 with TRBJ1-4, with D possibly matching TRBD1 (6 bases). Germline CDR1 reads MNHNS; CDR2 reads SASEGT. There are 12 residues in the CDR3. Trimming took 5 bases from V and 10 from J, leaving 11 bases between them.

The rearrangement links TRBV6-6 to TRBJ2-3; TRBD2 matches 9 bases. Germline-derived CDR1 and CDR2 are MNHNY and SVGAGI (reference sequence). The CDR3 length is 14 residues. Trimming removed 4 bases from V and 1 base from J; junction bases left unmatched: 0. CDR3 DNA: TGTGCCAGCAGTTTAGCGGGGGGCACAGATACGCAGTATTTT. Its translation is CASSLAGGTDTQYF.

The rearrangement uses TRBV10-3 and TRBJ2-2, with 13 positions matching TRBD2. After removal of 0 bases from V and 2 bases from J, the junction contained 3 bases not matched to a gene. From germline, CDR1 is ENHRY and CDR2 SYGVKD. CDR3 length: 18 amino acids. The CDR3 bases are TGTGCCATCAGTGAGTCGGGACTAGCGGGACTCAACACCGGGGAGCTGTTTTTT. This sequence encodes CAISESGLAGLNTGELFF.

The chain combines TRBV21-1 with TRBJ2-2; the DNA was not compared with TRBD1, the D call given in the table. TRBV21-1 is an annotated pseudogene. CDR3 length: 17 residues. The CDR3 DNA reads as TGTGCCAGCAGCAAAGAAAAGGGACAGGGCTTAGCCGGGGAGCTGTTTTTT. This encodes CASSKEKGQGLAGELFF.

The chain carries TRBV30 and TRBJ2-1; 7 positions agree with TRBD1. Trimming at V came to 4 bases and at J to 1 base, leaving 1 base not matched to a gene. Germline CDR1 GTSNPN, CDR2 SVGIG (reference sequence). The CDR3 consists of 13 residues. The CDR3 region has the DNA TGTGCCTGGACGACAGGGTCCTACAATGAGCAGTTCTTC. It translates to CAWTTGSYNEQFF. Combining the CDR3 with reference TRBV30 and TRBJ2-1 gives the whole variable domain SQTIHQWPATLVQPVGSPLSLECTVEGTSNPNLYWYRQAAGRGLQLLFYSVGIGQISSEVPQNLSASRPQDRQFILSSKKLLLSDSGFYLCAWTTGSYNEQFFGPGTRLTVL.

This rearrangement joins TRBV6-1 to TRBJ2-7; TRBD1 might be the D (6 bases). This CDR3 region has 14 residues. V shed 2 bases and J shed 2 bases, with 10 bases lying between them. Germline V gene data show CDR1 as MNHNS and CDR2 as SASEGT. As DNA, the CDR3 is TGTGCCAGCAGTGAAATTCAGGGGACCTACGAGCAGTACTTC. Protein product: CASSEIQGTYEQYF.

The genes are TRBV10-2 and TRBJ2-1; TRBD2 matches 12 bases. This CDR3 is 16 amino acids long. CDR1 is WSHSY and CDR2 is SAAADI in the germline V gene. The junction had 7 bases not matched to a gene; V was cut back by 7 bases and J by 3 bases. CDR3 region: CASTQTSGRVYNEQFF. The CDR3 DNA sequence: TGCGCCAGCACCCAGACTAGCGGGAGAGTCTACAATGAGCAGTTCTTC.

This chain uses TRBV4-3 with TRBJ1-3; D unresolved. The CDR3 has 16 amino acids. CDR1 and CDR2 (germline): LGHNA, YSLEER. Trimming pared 0 bases from V and 2 bases from J, leaving 11 bases between. The CDR3 sequence: CASSQDPTGPGNTIYF. In DNA, the CDR3 is TGCGCCAGCAGCCAAGACCCCACGGGTCCTGGAAACACCATATATTTT.

The chain combines TRBV2 with TRBJ1-2; D unresolved. Trimming took 0 bases from V and 4 from J, leaving 9 bases between them. This CDR3 comprises 14 residues. From germline, CDR1 is SNHLY and CDR2 FYNNEI. The CDR3 is CASSEAPGTYGYTF. The CDR3 DNA sequence: TGTGCCAGCAGTGAAGCGCCAGGCACCTATGGCTACACCTTC.

This chain uses TRBV9 with TRBJ2-2; D is unclear. In germline, CDR1 is SGDLS, CDR2 YYNGEE. The CDR3 sequence is 15 residues long. Deletions cut 1 base from V and 2 bases from J, with 9 bases between. The CDR3 is CASSVISGNTGELFF. The CDR3 DNA is TGTGCCAGCAGCGTAATTTCAGGCAACACCGGGGAGCTGTTTTTT.

The gene calls are TRBV19 and TRBJ1-2, with a tentative D call TRBD1 (6 bases). V lost 10 bases, J lost 2 bases, and 17 bases lay in between. CDR1 LNHDA and CDR2 SQIVND come from the germline V gene (reference sequence). The CDR3 contains 14 residues. CDR3 region: CATQPAQGNYGYTF. CDR3 bases: TGTGCCACCCAGCCAGCCCAGGGGAACTATGGCTACACCTTC. Combining the CDR3 with reference TRBV19 and TRBJ1-2 gives the whole variable domain DGGITQSPKYLFRKEGQNVTLSCEQNLNHDAMYWYRQDPGQGLRLIYYSQIVNDFQKGDIAEGYSVSREKKESFPLTVTSAQKNPTAFYLCATQPAQGNYGYTFGSGTRLTVV.